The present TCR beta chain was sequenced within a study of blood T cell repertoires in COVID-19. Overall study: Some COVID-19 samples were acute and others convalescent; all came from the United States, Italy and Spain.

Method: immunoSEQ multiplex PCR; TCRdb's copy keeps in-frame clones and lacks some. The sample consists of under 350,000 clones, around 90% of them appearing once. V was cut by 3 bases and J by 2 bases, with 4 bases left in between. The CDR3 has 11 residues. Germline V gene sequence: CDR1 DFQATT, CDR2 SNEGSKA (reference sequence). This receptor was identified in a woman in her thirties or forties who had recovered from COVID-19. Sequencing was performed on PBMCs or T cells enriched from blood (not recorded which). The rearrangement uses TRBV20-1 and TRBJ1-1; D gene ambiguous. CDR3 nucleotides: TGCAGTGCTAGCTCTAACACTGAAGCTTTCTTT. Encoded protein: CSASSNTEAFF.